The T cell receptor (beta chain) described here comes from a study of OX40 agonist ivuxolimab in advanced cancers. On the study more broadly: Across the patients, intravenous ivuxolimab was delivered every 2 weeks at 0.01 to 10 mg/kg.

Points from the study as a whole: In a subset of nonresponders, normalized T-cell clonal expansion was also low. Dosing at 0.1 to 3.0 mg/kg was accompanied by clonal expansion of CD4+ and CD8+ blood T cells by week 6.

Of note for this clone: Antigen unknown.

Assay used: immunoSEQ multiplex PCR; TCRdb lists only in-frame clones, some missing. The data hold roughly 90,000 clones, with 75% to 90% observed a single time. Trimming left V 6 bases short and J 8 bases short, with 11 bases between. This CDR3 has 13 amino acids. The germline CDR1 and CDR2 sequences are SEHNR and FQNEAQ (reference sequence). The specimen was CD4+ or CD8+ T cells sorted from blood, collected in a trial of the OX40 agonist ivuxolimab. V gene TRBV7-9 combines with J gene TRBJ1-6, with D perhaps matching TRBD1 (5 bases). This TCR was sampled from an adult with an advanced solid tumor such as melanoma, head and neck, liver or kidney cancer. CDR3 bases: TGTGCCAGCAGTAGGGGTAGGGATTCACCCCTCCACTTT. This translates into CASSRGRDSPLHF.